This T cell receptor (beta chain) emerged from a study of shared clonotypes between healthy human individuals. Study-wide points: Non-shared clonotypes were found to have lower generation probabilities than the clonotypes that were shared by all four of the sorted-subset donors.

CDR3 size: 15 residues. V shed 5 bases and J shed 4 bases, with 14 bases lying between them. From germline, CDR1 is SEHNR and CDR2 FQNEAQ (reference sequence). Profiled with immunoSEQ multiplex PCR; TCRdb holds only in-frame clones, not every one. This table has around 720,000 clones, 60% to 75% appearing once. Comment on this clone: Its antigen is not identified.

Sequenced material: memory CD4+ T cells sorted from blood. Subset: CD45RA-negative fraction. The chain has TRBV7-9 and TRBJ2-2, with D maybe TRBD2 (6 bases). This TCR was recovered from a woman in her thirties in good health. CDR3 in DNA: TGTGCCAGCAGCAGCCGGGCGGAGGGCACCGGGGAGCTGTTTTTT. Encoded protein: CASSSRAEGTGELFF.